This T cell receptor (beta chain) was retrieved from a study of shared clonotypes between healthy human individuals. At the level of the study: Each donor had three CD4 naive, three CD4 memory, two CD8 naive and one CD8 memory plate.

Healthy adults negative for HIV, lacking recent acute infections or vaccinations, served as donors. The germline CDR1 and CDR2 sequences are LNHDA and SQIVND (reference sequence). Trimming at V came to 6 bases and at J to 3 bases, leaving 12 bases not matched to a gene. CDR3 length: 16 residues. Libraries were prepared by immunoSEQ multiplex PCR; TCRdb keeps only in-frame clonotypes and omits some of them. Of 850,000 to 1,100,000 clones listed, 77% were seen once; the top ten hold roughly 0.9%. The chain links TRBV19 to TRBJ2-7; 9 nucleotides align to TRBD2. The sequence was obtained from a man aged 18-30 years in good health. Some clones in this sample may be carry-over from other donors' samples. Sequenced material: memory CD4+ T cells from PBMCs. Specified subset: CD45RA-negative fraction. CDR3 nucleotide sequence: TGTGCCAGTAGCTTGTCGGGTAGCGGGAGTTTCTACGAGCAGTACTTC. It is translated as CASSLSGSGSFYEQYF.